The T cell receptor beta chain under discussion was sequenced for a study of neurological immune-mediated disorders. Study-wide points: HTLV-1-associated myelopathy had the most TCR clonal expansion, while multiple sclerosis had the least, a level that fell below healthy controls.

Each CDR3 protein gets one entry after TCRdb re-called the 5' RACE reads with MiXCR. The sample includes some 79,000 distinct CDR3 sequences, 13% to 15% seen only once; the top ten take more than 6%. This clonotype has ten or more counts. Its antigen remains unidentified. Between the trimmed V and J ends, which lost 0 bases and 14 bases, there was a span of 8 bases. The CDR3 is made up of 12 amino acids. Germline CDR1 ENHRY, CDR2 SYGVKD. Among the participants, healthy controls were blood bank volunteers in Maryland, USA. The sequenced sample consisted of PBMCs. The rearrangement uses TRBV10-3 and TRBJ1-6, with a possible D match to TRBD1 (5 bases). This clonotype originated in a woman between 45 and 65 years old in good health. The CDR3 DNA reads as TGTGCCATCAGTGAGTCGCCGGGGGCCCTCCACTTT. Protein: CAISESPGALHF.